This TCR beta chain was documented in a study of blood T cell repertoires in COVID-19. Recruits, aged roughly 18 to 95 years, lived in 25 or so US areas. Clinical histories supplied by participants themselves formed the basis of cohort assignment. Recovered status in Cohort 3 required two negative PCRs, clearance, or symptom resolution. V lost 6 bases to trimming and J lost 5 bases; unmatched junction nucleotides: 4. Germline V CDR1 and CDR2: SQVTM, ANQGSEA. The CDR3 is 12 residues long. Authors' analysis steps: Researchers report that nucleated cell counts were estimated from reference gene primer amplification. Data came from immunoSEQ multiplex PCR; TCRdb stores just in-frame clones and leaves some out. That table furnishes V, J and clone size, whereas the DNA furnished D and trimming. The sample yields nearly 400,000 clones, around 92% seen once.

J is TRBJ1-2 and V is TRBV29-1, with 9 positions matching TRBD1. The source of this sequence is a woman in her thirties who had recovered from COVID-19. Material for sequencing was PBMCs or T cells enriched from blood (not recorded which). DNA of the CDR3: TGCAGCGTGCTGGACAGGGGATATGGCTACACCTTC. Translating gives CSVLDRGYGYTF.